The subject of this entry is one T cell receptor beta chain. Its antigen is currently not known. The record has no base qualities; no much larger clone is one base away. The data derive from a study of CD8 T cells in Susac syndrome (dated by TCRdb to about 2019). As for the study more broadly: Among the sequenced Susac syndrome patients, over five had clinically active disease and roughly eight were in clinical remission. At blood withdrawal, Susac syndrome patients were therapy-naive, treated with corticosteroids (with IVIg additionally given to some), or treated with IVIg alone. Whether CD8+ T cell activation and differentiation in Susac syndrome was antigen driven was tested using repertoire sequencing. Beyond this particular receptor, the publication reports: The number of individuals in the TCR sequencing and HLA analysis was recognized as being relatively small. In the CD4+ T cell repertoire of Susac syndrome patients, clonal expansion was not detected.

RNA was extracted using the RNeasy kit, and about 0.45 to 1 ug of the RNA was reverse transcribed with random hexamers. The immunoSEQ multiplex PCR assay, covering 54 Vbeta and 13 Jbeta segments, was used to amplify TCR beta CDR3 regions. To correct PCR amplification bias, a synthetic template baseline was used for both primer optimization and computational correction. The authors' analysis ran thus. Only productive sequences were kept, with reads annotated to V, D and J genes according to IMGT and analyzed in immunoSEQ Analyzer. To calculate clonality, Shannon entropy was normalized by log2 of the number of productive unique sequences and then subtracted from one. Public and private clones were assessed among the 100 most prevalent clones of each patient and control. Clones were defined as Susac-specific when absent from the healthy and MS cohorts, from approximately 970 published viral clones and from other ImmuneACCESS disease sequences. The raw public reads went through TCRdb reprocessing: fastp at Q25, MiXCR clone calling, in-frame beta chains kept. Entries that share a CDR3 protein sequence are merged under the most common genes and DNA. The V and J calls reflect TCRdb's pipeline rather than the authors' work. For this sample the table gives roughly 190,000 distinct CDR3 sequences, of which roughly 91% were detected only once. Clones ranked in the top ten supply about 0.1% of the sample.

Peripheral blood CD8+ and CD4+ T cells from healthy donors, Susac syndrome patients and multiple sclerosis patients were profiled using high-throughput TCR beta sequencing. Recently defined diagnostic criteria for definite or probable disease were met by the Susac syndrome patients. CD8+ TEMRA cells were enriched by FACS, while bulk CD8+ and CD4+ T cells were purified by magnetic negative isolation. Blood was drawn into EDTA tubes, processed within 24 hours, and PBMCs were isolated by density gradient centrifugation. PBMCs intended for TCR sequencing were cryopreserved in liquid nitrogen and thawed later in a water bath at 37 degrees C. A purity of at least 90% was achieved for sorted or isolated CD4+, CD8+ and CD8+ TEMRA cells. According to the germline V gene, CDR1 reads MGHRA and CDR2 reads YSYEKL. The CDR3 holds 16 amino acids from the cysteine to the phenylalanine. The CDR3 DNA has 48 bases and is translated from base 1. After removal of 1 base from V and 0 bases from J, the junction retains 5 bases not matched to a gene.

This sequence originates from a human donor with Susac syndrome. Sequenced sample: CD4+ T cells from PBMCs. The chain couples TRBV4-1 to TRBJ1-1; 7 of the junction bases match TRBD1. The CDR3 has the sequence CASSQVGRGVNTEAFF. The bases are TGCGCCAGCAGCCAAGTGGGCAGGGGGGTGAACACTGAAGCTTTCTTT.